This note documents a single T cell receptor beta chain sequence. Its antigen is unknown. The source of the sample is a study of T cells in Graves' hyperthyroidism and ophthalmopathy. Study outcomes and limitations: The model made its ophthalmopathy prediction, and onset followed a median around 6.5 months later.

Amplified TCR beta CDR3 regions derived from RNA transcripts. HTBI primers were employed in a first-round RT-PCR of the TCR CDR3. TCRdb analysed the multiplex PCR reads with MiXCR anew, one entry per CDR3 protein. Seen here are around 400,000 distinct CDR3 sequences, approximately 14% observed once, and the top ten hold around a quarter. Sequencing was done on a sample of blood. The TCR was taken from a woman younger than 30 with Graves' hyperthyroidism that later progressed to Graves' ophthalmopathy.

CDR3 bases: TGTGCCAGCAGAAATGGACAGGGAAGCATGCAGCCCCAGCATTTT. Translation: CASRNGQGSMQPQHF. This chain links TRBV28 with TRBJ1-5; the match to TRBD1 covers 8 bases. Unmatched junction bases numbered 11, after V lost 6 bases and J lost 7 bases. The CDR3 is 15 amino acids. CDR1 MDHEN and CDR2 SYDVKM come from the germline V gene.